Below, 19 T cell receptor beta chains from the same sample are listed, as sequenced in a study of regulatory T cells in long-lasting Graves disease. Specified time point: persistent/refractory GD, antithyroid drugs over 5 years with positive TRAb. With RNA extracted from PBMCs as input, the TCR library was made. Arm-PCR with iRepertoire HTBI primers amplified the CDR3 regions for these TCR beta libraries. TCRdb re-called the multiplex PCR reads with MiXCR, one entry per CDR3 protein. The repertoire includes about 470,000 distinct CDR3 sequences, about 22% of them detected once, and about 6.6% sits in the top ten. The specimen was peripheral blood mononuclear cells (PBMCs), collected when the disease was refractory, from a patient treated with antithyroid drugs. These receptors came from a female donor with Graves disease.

The DNA for the CDR3 is TGCAGTGCTTGGAGCGGGAGCACAGATACGCAGTATTTT. This gives the protein CSAWSGSTDTQYF. V and J are TRBV20-1 and TRBJ2-3; D possibly corresponds to TRBD2 (6 bases). Trimming left V 5 bases short and J 0 bases short, with 9 bases between. The CDR3 contains 13 residues. In germline, CDR1 is DFQATT, CDR2 SNEGSKA (reference sequence).

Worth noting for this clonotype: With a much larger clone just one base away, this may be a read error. The CDR3 nucleotides read TGTGCCAGCAGTTTAGCGTCCTTCCGGGGGATCACTGGAGCTTTCTTT. This codes for CASSLASFRGITGAFF. The chain has TRBV12-3 or TRBV12-4 and TRBJ1-1; D is perhaps TRBD1 (5 bases). The CDR3 is 16 amino acids.

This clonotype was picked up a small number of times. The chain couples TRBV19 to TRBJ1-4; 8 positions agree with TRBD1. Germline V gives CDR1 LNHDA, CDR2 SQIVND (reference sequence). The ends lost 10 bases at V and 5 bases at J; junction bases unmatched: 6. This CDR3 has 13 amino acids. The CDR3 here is CATTDRENEKLFF. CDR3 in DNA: TGTGCCACCACGGACAGGGAAAATGAAAAACTGTTTTTT. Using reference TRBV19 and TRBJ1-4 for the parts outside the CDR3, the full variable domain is DGGITQSPKYLFRKEGQNVTLSCEQNLNHDAMYWYRQDPGQGLRLIYYSQIVNDFQKGDIAEGYSVSREKKESFPLTVTSAQKNPTAFYLCATTDRENEKLFFGSGTQLSVL.

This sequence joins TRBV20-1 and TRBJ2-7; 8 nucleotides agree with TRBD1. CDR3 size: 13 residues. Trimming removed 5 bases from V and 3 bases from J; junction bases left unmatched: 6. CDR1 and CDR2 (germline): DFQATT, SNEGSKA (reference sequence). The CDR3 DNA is TGCAGTGCTGCTAACAGGGGGAACTACGAGCAGTACTTC. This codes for CSAANRGNYEQYF.

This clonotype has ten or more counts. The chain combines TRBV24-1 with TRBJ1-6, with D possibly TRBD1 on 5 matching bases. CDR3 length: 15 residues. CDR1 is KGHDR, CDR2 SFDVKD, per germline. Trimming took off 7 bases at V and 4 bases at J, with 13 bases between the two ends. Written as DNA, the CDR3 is TGTGCCACCAGCTCCGGGACTGATTATAATTCACCCCTCCACTTT. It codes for CATSSGTDYNSPLHF.

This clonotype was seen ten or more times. The CDR3 is CASSPGLAGAVEQYF. The CDR3 DNA follows: TGTGCCAGCAGTCCCGGACTAGCGGGAGCGGTCGAGCAGTACTTC. The chain combines TRBV12-3 or TRBV12-4 with TRBJ2-7; 13 nucleotides line up with TRBD2. The CDR3 is 15 residues long. V lost 5 bases and J lost 6; bases outside the gene matches: 7.

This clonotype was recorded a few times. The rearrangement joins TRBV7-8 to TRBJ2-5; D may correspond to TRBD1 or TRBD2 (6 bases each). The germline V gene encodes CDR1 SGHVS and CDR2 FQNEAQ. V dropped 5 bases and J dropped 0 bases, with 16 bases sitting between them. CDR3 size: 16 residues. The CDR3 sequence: CASSPLGGQNQETQYF. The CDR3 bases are TGTGCCAGCAGCCCCCTAGGGGGGCAGAACCAAGAGACCCAGTACTTC.

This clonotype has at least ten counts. The CDR3 loop reads CASSDTTAGNTIYF. The CDR3 nucleotides read TGTGCCAGCAGCGATACAACAGCTGGAAACACCATATATTTT. This rearrangement joins TRBV5-5 to TRBJ1-3, with D unresolved. Trimming left V 4 bases short and J 2 bases short, with 10 bases between. In germline, CDR1 is SGHKS, CDR2 YYEKEE (reference sequence). The CDR3 totals 14 residues.

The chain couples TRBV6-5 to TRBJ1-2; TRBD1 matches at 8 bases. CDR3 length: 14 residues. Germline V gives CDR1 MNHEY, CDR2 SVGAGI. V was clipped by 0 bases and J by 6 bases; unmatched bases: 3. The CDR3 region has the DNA TGTGCCAGCAGTTACTCGACAGGGGTCGATGGCTACACCTTC. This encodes CASSYSTGVDGYTF.

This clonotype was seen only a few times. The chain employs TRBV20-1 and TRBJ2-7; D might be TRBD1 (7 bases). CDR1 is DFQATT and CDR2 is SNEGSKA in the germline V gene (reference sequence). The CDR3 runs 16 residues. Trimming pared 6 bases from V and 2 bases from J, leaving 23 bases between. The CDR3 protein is CSAGGLSTGWAYEQYF. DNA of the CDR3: TGCAGTGCCGGGGGTTTGTCGACAGGGTGGGCCTACGAGCAGTACTTC.

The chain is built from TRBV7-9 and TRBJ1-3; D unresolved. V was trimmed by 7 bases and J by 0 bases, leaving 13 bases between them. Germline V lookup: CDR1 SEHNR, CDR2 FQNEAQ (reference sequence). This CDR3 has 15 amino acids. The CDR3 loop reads CASIRERNSGNTIYF. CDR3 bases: TGTGCCAGCATACGGGAAAGGAACTCTGGAAACACCATATATTTT.

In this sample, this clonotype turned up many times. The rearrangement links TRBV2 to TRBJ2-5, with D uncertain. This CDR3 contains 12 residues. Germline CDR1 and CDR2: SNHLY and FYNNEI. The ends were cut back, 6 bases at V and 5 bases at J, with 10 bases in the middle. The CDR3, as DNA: TGTGCCAGCAGCAATGGTTCTGAGACCCAGTACTTC. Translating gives CASSNGSETQYF.

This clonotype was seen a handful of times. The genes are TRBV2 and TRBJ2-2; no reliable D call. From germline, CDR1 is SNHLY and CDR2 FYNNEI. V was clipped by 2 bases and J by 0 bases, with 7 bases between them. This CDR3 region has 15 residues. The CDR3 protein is CASSEQFANTGELFF. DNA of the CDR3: TGTGCCAGCAGTGAACAGTTCGCGAACACCGGGGAGCTGTTTTTT.

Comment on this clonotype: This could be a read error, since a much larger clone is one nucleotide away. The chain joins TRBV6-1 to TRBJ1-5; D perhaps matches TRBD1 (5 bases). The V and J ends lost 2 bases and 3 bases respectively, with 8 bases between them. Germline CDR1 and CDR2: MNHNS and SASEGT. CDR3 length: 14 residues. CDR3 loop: CASSESRVNQPQHF. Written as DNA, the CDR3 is TGTGCCAGCAGTGAAAGCAGGGTCAATCAGCCCCAGCATTTT.

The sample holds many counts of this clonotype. DNA of the CDR3: TGCAGTGCCGACGGGACTAGCGGGACATCCTACGAGCAGTACTTC. Protein sequence: CSADGTSGTSYEQYF. The chain combines TRBV20-1 with TRBJ2-7; 13 nucleotides match TRBD2. CDR1 and CDR2 (germline): DFQATT, SNEGSKA (reference sequence). The J segment lost 1 base and the V segment lost 6 bases, leaving 6 bases of the junction unmatched. The CDR3 is 15 amino acids.

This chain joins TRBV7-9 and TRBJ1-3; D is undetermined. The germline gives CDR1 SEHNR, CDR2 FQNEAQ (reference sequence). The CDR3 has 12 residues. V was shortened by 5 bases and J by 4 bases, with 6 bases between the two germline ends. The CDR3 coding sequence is TGTGCCAGCAGCGCGTTCGGAAACACCATATATTTT. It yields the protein CASSAFGNTIYF.

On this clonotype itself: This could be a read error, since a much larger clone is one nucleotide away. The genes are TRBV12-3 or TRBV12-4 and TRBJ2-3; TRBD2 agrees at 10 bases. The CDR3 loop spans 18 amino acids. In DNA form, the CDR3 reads TGTGCCACCAGTTTTGGGGCTAGCGGGAGTGGAGACACAGATACGCAGTATTTT. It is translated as CATSFGASGSGDTDTQYF.

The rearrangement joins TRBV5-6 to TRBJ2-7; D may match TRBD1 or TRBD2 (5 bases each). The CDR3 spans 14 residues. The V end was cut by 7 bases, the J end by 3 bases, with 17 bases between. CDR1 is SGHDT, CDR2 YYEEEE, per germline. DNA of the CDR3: TGTGCCAGCTTTTTGCGGGCGGACAACTACGAGCAGTACTTC. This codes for CASFLRADNYEQYF.

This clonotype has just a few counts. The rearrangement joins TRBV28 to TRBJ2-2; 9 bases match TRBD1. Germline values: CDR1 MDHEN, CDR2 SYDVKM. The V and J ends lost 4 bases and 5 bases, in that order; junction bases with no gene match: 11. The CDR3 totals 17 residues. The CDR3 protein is CASSSQIGTGLTGELFF. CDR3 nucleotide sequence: TGTGCCAGCAGTTCGCAAATTGGGACAGGGCTGACCGGGGAGCTGTTTTTT.